Sequencing of this T cell receptor (beta chain) was carried out in a study of T cell responses to AZD1222 COVID-19 vaccine. General study points: Spike-specific TCR breadth and depth both grew after two AZD1222 doses.

Points on this clone: Its antigen is still unknown.

The trim removed 7 bases at V and 6 bases at J, leaving 14 bases unmatched. The CDR3 length is 15 residues. Germline CDR1 is MGHRA and CDR2 is YSYEKL. The method was immunoSEQ multiplex PCR; TCRdb's version includes in-frame clones alone and lacks a portion of them. The sample holds approximately 160,000 clones, approximately 90% seen once. The clonotype comes from an adult in good health. This specimen was peripheral blood, taken on day 0 of AZD1222 vaccination. The chain couples TRBV4-1 to TRBJ1-2; 7 bases align to TRBD1. The CDR3 sequence: CASTTITGVVNGYTF. In DNA, the CDR3 is TGCGCCAGCACCACGATTACAGGGGTAGTAAATGGCTACACCTTC.